A selection of T cell receptor beta chains follows, all from one sample in a study of blood T cell repertoires in COVID-19. The repertoire was sequenced with immunoSEQ multiplex PCR; TCRdb's copy has only in-frame clones and lacks some. The repertoire holds roughly 270,000 clones, with approximately 88% as singletons. Material for sequencing was peripheral blood. These receptors all come from a man between 18 and 29 years old with active or convalescent COVID-19. Both conserved end residues are part of each CDR3. A D gene is named only where the DNA matches it firmly. Clone size is given for some rows only: seen once, a few or many times, or a class if the clone is expanded.

D: NA; V: TRBV27; size: NA; J: TRBJ2-6; DNA: TGTGCCAGCAGTCCGGGGACATATCGCTCTGGGGCCAACGTCCTGACTTTC; CDR3: CASSPGTYRSGANVLTF
D: NA; V: TRBV4-1; size: NA; J: TRBJ1-6; DNA: TGCGCCAGCAGCCACGGCGGGCAGGGGAAAAATTCACCCCTCCACTTT; CDR3: CASSHGGQGKNSPLHF
D: NA; V: TRBV11-2; size: NA; J: TRBJ2-5; DNA: TGTGCCAGCAGCTCGTGGACAGACGAGACCCAGTACTTC; CDR3: CASSSWTDETQYF
D: TRBD1; V: TRBV15; size: NA; J: TRBJ2-3; DNA: TGTGCCACCAGCAAATCCCTTGACAGGGTATATTTAGATACGCAGTATTTT; CDR3: CATSKSLDRVYLDTQYF
D: TRBD1; V: TRBV10-2; size: few; J: TRBJ1-1; DNA: TGCGCCAGCAGTGAGAGGGACAGGGTGAACACTGAAGCTTTCTTT; CDR3: CASSERDRVNTEAFF
D: NA; V: TRBV6-5; size: NA; J: TRBJ1-2; DNA: TGTGCCAGCAGCCCGTTGCGGGTGGGGTATGGCTACACCTTC; CDR3: CASSPLRVGYGYTF
D: TRBD1; V: TRBV7-9; size: NA; J: TRBJ1-1; DNA: TGTGCCAGCAGCCACAGGGGGAACACTGAAGCTTTCTTT; CDR3: CASSHRGNTEAFF
D: NA; V: TRBV6-5; size: NA; J: TRBJ2-3; DNA: TGTGCCAGCAGCTTAAACCCTAGCATGAATACGCAGTATTTT; CDR3: CASSLNPSMNTQYF
D: TRBD2; V: TRBV7-2; size: NA; J: TRBJ2-3; DNA: TGTGCCAGCAGCTGGGCCGGGACTAGTGTGGCAGATACGCAGTATTTT; CDR3: CASSWAGTSVADTQYF
D: NA; V: TRBV12-3/TRBV12-4; size: NA; J: TRBJ1-1; DNA: TGTGCCAGCAGTGGGAGTTGGAGTATGGCTTTCTTT; CDR3: CASSGSWSMAFF
D: TRBD1; V: TRBV5-1; size: NA; J: TRBJ2-2; DNA: TGCGCCAGCAGCCTGGGACAGGAGAACACCGGGGAGCTGTTTTTT; CDR3: CASSLGQENTGELFF
D: NA; V: TRBV9; size: NA; J: TRBJ2-5; DNA: TGTGCCAGCAGCGTAGACCCCCTCCCAGGGACCCAGTACTTC; CDR3: CASSVDPLPGTQYF
D: TRBD1; V: TRBV13; size: once; J: TRBJ1-1; DNA: TGTGCCAGCAGCTTAAGACAGGGTTTGGACACTGAAGCTTTCTTT; CDR3: CASSLRQGLDTEAFF
D: NA; V: TRBV2; size: NA; J: TRBJ1-2; DNA: TGTGCCAGCAGTGGTTCACAGGGCTTCTTCTATGGCTACACCTTC; CDR3: CASSGSQGFFYGYTF
D: NA; V: TRBV7-2; size: NA; J: TRBJ1-5; DNA: TGTGCCAGCAGCTTACCAGGGGTCTTCTATCAGCCCCAGCATTTT; CDR3: CASSLPGVFYQPQHF
D: NA; V: TRBV15; size: NA; J: TRBJ1-6; DNA: TGTGCCACCAGCAGAGCCAACAGGGATGGTTCACCCCTCCACTTT; CDR3: CATSRANRDGSPLHF
D: NA; V: TRBV5-5; size: NA; J: TRBJ2-1; DNA: TGTGCCAGCAGCTTGGAGTGGGGGGGCCGTTACAATGAGCAGTTCTTC; CDR3: CASSLEWGGRYNEQFF
D: NA; V: TRBV12-3/TRBV12-4; size: NA; J: TRBJ1-1; DNA: TGTGCCAGCAGCCCGGACAGTTACACTGAAGCTTTCTTT; CDR3: CASSPDSYTEAFF
D: NA; V: TRBV5-8; size: NA; J: TRBJ2-3; DNA: TGTGCCAGCAGCCAGGGGTCCCAAATATCTACGTACGCAGATACGCAGTATTTT; CDR3: CASSQGSQISTYADTQYF
D: TRBD1; V: TRBV18; size: NA; J: TRBJ1-5; DNA: TGTGCCAGCTCACCGTCACAGGGGAATCAGCCCCAGCATTTT; CDR3: CASSPSQGNQPQHF
D: TRBD1; V: TRBV4-2; size: NA; J: TRBJ2-7; DNA: TGTGCCAGCAGCCTCCAAGATGGCAACGCAGGGGGCGAGGACGAGCAGTACTTC; CDR3: CASSLQDGNAGGEDEQYF
D: NA; V: TRBV21-1; size: NA; J: TRBJ2-7; DNA: TGTGCCAGCAGCTCAGGGGGACAGGGGTACGAGCAGTACTTC; CDR3: CASSSGGQGYEQYF
D: TRBD1; V: TRBV5-6; size: NA; J: TRBJ2-1; DNA: TGTGCCAGCAGCATCCTTGACAGGGGGCTTCTCTATGAGCAGTTCTTC; CDR3: CASSILDRGLLYEQFF
D: TRBD2; V: TRBV5-1; size: NA; J: TRBJ2-1; DNA: TGCGCCAGCAGCTCAGCTTCTAGCGGGGGGGCGAATGAGCAGTTCTTC; CDR3: CASSSASSGGANEQFF
D: NA; V: TRBV10-2; size: NA; J: TRBJ2-7; DNA: TGCGCCAGCAGTGAGGGACAGCCGATATCCTACGAGCAGTACTTC; CDR3: CASSEGQPISYEQYF
D: NA; V: TRBV15; size: NA; J: TRBJ2-1; DNA: TGTGCCACCAGCAGAGAAGTGGGCGAGCAGTTCTTC; CDR3: CATSREVGEQFF
D: TRBD1; V: TRBV29-1; size: NA; J: TRBJ2-1; DNA: TGCAGCGCCCGACAGGGGTACTACAATGAGCAGTTCTTC; CDR3: CSARQGYYNEQFF
D: TRBD1; V: TRBV25-1; size: NA; J: TRBJ1-1; DNA: TGTGCCAGCAGTGATCCCGGGACAGGAAGGAACACTGAAGCTTTCTTT; CDR3: CASSDPGTGRNTEAFF
D: NA; V: TRBV5-5; size: NA; J: TRBJ2-5; DNA: TGTGCCAGCAGCTTGGTCACGGGGGTAACCCAAGAGACCCAGTACTTC; CDR3: CASSLVTGVTQETQYF
D: NA; V: TRBV19; size: NA; J: TRBJ1-2; DNA: TGTGCCAGTAGCAGAAGGATGTTAAGGGAGGACTATGGCTACACCTTC; CDR3: CASSRRMLREDYGYTF
D: NA; V: TRBV11-2; size: once; J: TRBJ2-7; DNA: TGTGCCAGCAGCCCGGGAACCTCCGAGCAGTACTTC; CDR3: CASSPGTSEQYF
D: NA; V: TRBV27; size: NA; J: TRBJ1-6; DNA: TGTGCCAGCAGATTACGTCAGGGGAAAGGCTCACCCCTCCACTTT; CDR3: CASRLRQGKGSPLHF
D: TRBD1; V: TRBV29-1; size: NA; J: TRBJ1-1; DNA: TGCAGCGTTTACAATGGACAGGCCACTGAAGCTTTCTTT; CDR3: CSVYNGQATEAFF
D: TRBD1; V: TRBV5-1; size: NA; J: TRBJ2-1; DNA: TGCGCCAGCAGCTTTGAGACAGGGTTCATAGTACCCTACAATGAGCAGTTCTTC; CDR3: CASSFETGFIVPYNEQFF
D: NA; V: TRBV7-8; size: NA; J: TRBJ2-6; DNA: TGTGCCACGTCGATATACGGGATTAGCTCTGGGGCCAACGTCCTGACTTTC; CDR3: CATSIYGISSGANVLTF
D: TRBD1; V: TRBV14; size: NA; J: TRBJ2-1; DNA: TGTGCCAGCAGCCACGTCTTGGGACAGGGGAGCAGGAATGAGCAGTTCTTC; CDR3: CASSHVLGQGSRNEQFF
D: NA; V: TRBV27; size: NA; J: TRBJ2-3; DNA: TGTGCCAGCAGTTCGGACAGCTCAGGGGATACGCAGTATTTT; CDR3: CASSSDSSGDTQYF
D: TRBD1; V: TRBV11-3; size: NA; J: TRBJ2-2; DNA: TGTGCCAGCAGCCCCGGGACAGGGACCACGGGTTCCACCGGGGAGCTGTTTTTT; CDR3: CASSPGTGTTGSTGELFF
D: NA; V: TRBV6-5; size: NA; J: TRBJ2-5; DNA: TGTGCCAGCAGTTACTCGCGGGGAGATGAGACCCAGTACTTC; CDR3: CASSYSRGDETQYF
D: TRBD2; V: TRBV6-4; size: many; J: TRBJ2-6; DNA: TGTGCCAGCAGTGAACGGGGGGGTAGTGGGGCCAACGTCCTGACTTTC; CDR3: CASSERGGSGANVLTF
D: NA; V: TRBV2; size: NA; J: TRBJ1-2; DNA: TGTGCCAGCAGCGGAGGCGGGGGTGGTGATTATGGCTACACCTTC; CDR3: CASSGGGGGDYGYTF
D: TRBD2; V: TRBV4-1; size: NA; J: TRBJ2-5; DNA: TGCGCCAGCAGCCAAGGGCCGGGGGGTGGTGAGACCCAGTACTTC; CDR3: CASSQGPGGGETQYF
D: NA; V: TRBV9; size: few; J: TRBJ2-7; DNA: TGTGCCAGCAGCGACTCCGCCTCGGGGGAGCAGTACTTC; CDR3: CASSDSASGEQYF
D: TRBD2; V: TRBV9; size: once; J: TRBJ2-5; DNA: TGTGCCAGCAGTCGGAATGGACTAGCGGGGGCCCCAGAGACCCAGTACTTC; CDR3: CASSRNGLAGAPETQYF
D: TRBD1; V: TRBV6-5; size: NA; J: TRBJ2-1; DNA: TGTGCCAGCAGCATGGACAGGGTTAGGAATGAGCAGTTCTTC; CDR3: CASSMDRVRNEQFF
D: NA; V: TRBV3-1/TRBV3-2; size: NA; J: TRBJ2-5; DNA: TGTGCCAGCAGCCCGGGCGGGCAAGAGGCCCAGTACTTC; CDR3: CASSPGGQEAQYF